These T cell receptor beta chains were read from a single sample in a study of blood T cells in healthy people across ages. Via MiXCR, TCRdb re-called the 5' RACE reads, giving one row per CDR3 protein. This sample yields 700,000 to 950,000 distinct CDR3 sequences, of which 58% are seen a single time; around 20% belongs to the top ten. The sequenced sample was blood. The receptor set was obtained from a man aged 30 to 39 in good health. Both conserved end residues are part of each CDR3. Fields, in order: V gene, J gene, clone size, D gene, CDR3 DNA, CDR3 protein. A D gene is named only where the DNA matches it firmly. Clone size is given for some rows only: seen once, a few or many times, or a class if the clone is expanded.

>TRBV6-5|TRBJ1-3|-|-
TGTGCCAGCAGTTACTCGGGGCAGTCCCGCTCTGGAAACACCATATATTTT
CASSYSGQSRSGNTIYF
>TRBV18|TRBJ2-7|-|TRBD2
TGTGCCAGCTCACCGGGACTAGCGGGAGGAGCCGAGCAGTACTTC
CASSPGLAGGAEQYF
>TRBV6-2/TRBV6-3|TRBJ1-2|-|-
TGTGCCAGCATGGGGGGCGCCGACTATGGCTACACCTTC
CASMGGADYGYTF
>TRBV7-2|TRBJ2-5|-|-
TGTGCCAGCAGCTGGGTCCTTCACAATGAGCAGTACTTC
CASSWVLHNEQYF
>TRBV12-3/TRBV12-4|TRBJ1-4|-|TRBD1
TGTGCCAGCAGTTGGGACAGCTTTAATGAAAAACTGTTTTTT
CASSWDSFNEKLFF
>TRBV6-1|TRBJ2-6|few|-
TGTGCCAGCAGTGAAGCGAGATCTGGGGCCAACGTCCTGACTTTC
CASSEARSGANVLTF
>TRBV6-4|TRBJ2-5|-|-
TGTGCCAGCAGTGGGCAGCCTAGAGAGACCCAGTACTTC
CASSGQPRETQYF
>TRBV18|TRBJ2-1|-|TRBD1
TGTGCCAGCTCACCAAGGGGACAGGACTACAATGAGCAGTTCTTC
CASSPRGQDYNEQFF
>TRBV20-1|TRBJ2-7|-|TRBD1
TGCAGTGCTGATATCGGGACAGGCTCCTACGAGCAGTACTTC
CSADIGTGSYEQYF
>TRBV20-1|TRBJ1-1|few|-
TGCAGTGCTAGACAGGCAGACCATCGGGAAGCTTTCTTT
CSARQADHREAFF
>TRBV20-1|TRBJ1-2|-|-
TGCAGTGCTACAGGGTGGGAGAGCTATGGCTACACCTTC
CSATGWESYGYTF
>TRBV7-8|TRBJ2-1|-|-
TGTGCCAGCAGCTTGACTAGTTGGGGTTTAAATGAGCAGTTCTTC
CASSLTSWGLNEQFF
>TRBV10-3|TRBJ2-1|few|-
TGTGCCATCAGTGAGTCCCAGTCCTACAATGAGCAGTTCTTC
CAISESQSYNEQFF
>TRBV7-2|TRBJ2-5|few|TRBD2
TGTGCCAGCAGCTACCACGGGACTAGTAGGGAGACCCAGTACTTC
CASSYHGTSRETQYF
>TRBV6-2/TRBV6-3|TRBJ1-5|-|-
TGTGCCAGCAGGCCATCGTTTGGGCCCCAGCATTTT
CASRPSFGPQHF